The source of this TCR beta chain is a study of blood T cell repertoires in COVID-19. TCRdb's copy holds only in-frame clones and misses some; the assay was immunoSEQ multiplex PCR. This table has about 670,000 clones, 85% to 90% appearing once. This CDR3 comprises 16 residues. The V gene end was trimmed by 3 bases and the J gene end by 8 bases; junction bases not matched to a gene: 11. The germline V gene encodes CDR1 DFQATT and CDR2 SNEGSKA (reference sequence). Sequencing was done on a sample of peripheral blood. The rearrangement links TRBV20-1 to TRBJ2-1; 12 nucleotides agree with TRBD2. This TCR derives from a woman between 18 and 30 years old with acute or convalescent COVID-19. The CDR3 DNA sequence: TGCAGTGCTAGTAAACCCCTAGCGGGGGGGATATATGAGCAGTTCTTC. Translated, it gives CSASKPLAGGIYEQFF.